This T cell receptor (beta chain) is from a study of shared clonotypes between healthy human individuals. CDR1 is SGDLS and CDR2 is YYNGEE in the germline V gene. This CDR3 contains 15 residues. V was trimmed by 5 bases and J by 3 bases, leaving 17 bases between them. It was at deep level that the assay was run. Per the authors' pipeline: Junction-only sequences without quality scores were provided by ImmunoSEQ, so filtering was different. Profiled with immunoSEQ multiplex PCR; TCRdb holds only in-frame clones, not every one. V and J calls and clone size are as listed in that table; D and trimming were resolved from the DNA. The profile shows some 900,000 clones, roughly 72% of them singletons. This clone was seen only a few times.

Sequencing was carried out using memory CD4+ T cells sorted from blood. The sample's subset: CD45RA-negative fraction. The chain combines TRBV9 with TRBJ1-1; D perhaps matches TRBD1 (5 bases). This clonotype was obtained from a man aged 18 to 30 in good health. The CDR3: CASSPLGGVDTEAFF. For the CDR3, the DNA is TGTGCCAGCAGTCCCCTCGGGGGGGTTGACACTGAAGCTTTCTTT.